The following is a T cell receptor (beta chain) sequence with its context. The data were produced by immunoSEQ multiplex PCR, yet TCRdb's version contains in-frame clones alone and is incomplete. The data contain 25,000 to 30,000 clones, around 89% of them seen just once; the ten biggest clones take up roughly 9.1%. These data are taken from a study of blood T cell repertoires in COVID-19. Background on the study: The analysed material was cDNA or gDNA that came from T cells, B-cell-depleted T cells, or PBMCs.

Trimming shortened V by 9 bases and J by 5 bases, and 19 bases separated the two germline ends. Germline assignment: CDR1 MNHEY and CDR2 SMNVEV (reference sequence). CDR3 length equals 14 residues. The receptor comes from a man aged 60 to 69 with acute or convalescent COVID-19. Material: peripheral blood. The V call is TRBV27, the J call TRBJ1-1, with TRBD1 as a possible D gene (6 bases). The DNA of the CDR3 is TGTGCCAGACCAATACAGGGCTTCGGAACTGAAGCTTTCTTT. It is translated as CARPIQGFGTEAFF.